These T cell receptor beta chains were read from a single sample in a study of blood T cells in healthy people across ages. Each CDR3 protein gets one entry after TCRdb re-called the 5' RACE reads with MiXCR. In the table there are about 1.5 million distinct CDR3 sequences, 42% of which are singletons. Input material: blood. These receptor sequences come from a woman between 18 and 29 years old in good health. Both conserved end residues are part of each CDR3. D genes are given only for firm matches. Clone sizes are given selectively: once, few, many, or a class where the clone is expanded.

j_gene | d_gene | v_gene | abundance | CDR3aa | CDR3nt
TRBJ1-2 | TRBD1 | TRBV6-2/TRBV6-3 | - | CVSSRLGTGGYGYTF | TGTGTCAGCAGCCGCCTCGGGACAGGGGGCTATGGCTACACCTTC
TRBJ2-1 | - | TRBV2 | - | CASSDPGTSANNEQFF | TGTGCCAGCAGTGACCCCGGGACTTCCGCAAACAATGAGCAGTTCTTC
TRBJ2-1 | - | TRBV5-1 | many | CASSFGLWGNEQFF | TGCGCCAGCAGCTTCGGACTTTGGGGCAATGAGCAGTTCTTC
TRBJ2-1 | - | TRBV20-1 | few | CSASLGPFAYNEQFF | TGCAGTGCTAGTTTAGGCCCTTTCGCTTACAATGAGCAGTTCTTC
TRBJ1-2 | - | TRBV3-1 | few | CASSQDGAGQNGYTF | TGTGCCAGCAGCCAAGATGGCGCAGGGCAGAATGGCTACACCTTC
TRBJ2-5 | - | TRBV7-8 | - | CASSLVGSVPETQYF | TGTGCCAGCAGCTTAGTGGGTAGTGTCCCCGAGACCCAGTACTTC
TRBJ1-2 | - | TRBV28 | - | CASSSAGYGYTF | TGTGCCAGCAGTTCAGCCGGGTATGGCTACACCTTC
TRBJ2-3 | TRBD1 | TRBV7-9 | - | CASSVNRGIFGADTQYF | TGTGCCAGCAGCGTGAACAGGGGTATTTTTGGCGCAGATACGCAGTATTTT
TRBJ2-5 | TRBD1 | TRBV9 | - | CASRGKGQGETQYF | TGTGCCAGCAGAGGAAAGGGACAGGGAGAGACCCAGTACTTC
TRBJ2-7 | TRBD2 | TRBV4-1 | few | CASSQGSWTSGVSYEQYF | TGCGCCAGCAGCCAAGGAAGTTGGACTAGCGGGGTCTCCTACGAGCAGTACTTC
TRBJ2-1 | TRBD2 | TRBV6-4 | few | CASSDTAGVHEQFF | TGTGCCAGCAGTGACACAGCGGGAGTCCATGAGCAGTTCTTC
TRBJ1-1 | - | TRBV20-1 | - | CSARPISVEAFF | TGCAGTGCTAGACCTATCTCGGTTGAAGCTTTCTTT
TRBJ2-3 | TRBD2 | TRBV6-1 | - | CASSEDPSGRSTDTQYF | TGTGCCAGCAGTGAAGACCCTAGCGGGCGTAGCACAGATACGCAGTATTTT
TRBJ1-2 | - | TRBV10-1 | few | CASSRGDEHGYTF | TGCGCCAGCAGCCGGGGGGACGAACATGGCTACACCTTC
TRBJ2-1 | - | TRBV12-5 | - | CASGLFGEQFF | TGTGCTAGTGGTTTGTTCGGTGAGCAGTTCTTC
TRBJ1-1 | TRBD1 | TRBV9 | few | CASSVTGFPTEAFF | TGTGCCAGCAGCGTGACAGGGTTCCCCACTGAAGCTTTCTTT
TRBJ2-1 | - | TRBV6-2/TRBV6-3 | few | CATSVYNEQFF | TGTGCCACCTCGGTTTACAATGAGCAGTTCTTC
TRBJ2-1 | - | TRBV7-8 | - | CASSLGTGGLQETQFF | TGTGCCAGCAGCTTAGGGACGGGGGGCCTCCAAGAGACCCAGTTCTTC